One sample yielded the 21 T cell receptor delta chains listed below, sequenced in a study of gamma-delta T cells after stem cell transplantation. TCRdb re-processed the RT-PCR reads via CATT. The sample holds fewer than 4,500 delta-chain clones; about 12% are singletons and the top ten take under 3.5%. The sample taken for sequencing was gamma-delta T cells. Every receptor here comes from a human donor. It is not recorded whose cells these are; they may come from a transplant donor.

The sample holds a few counts of this clone. The chain uses TRDV1 and TRDJ1; the D gene is possibly TRDD3 (6 bases). V was pared by 2 bases and J by 0 bases, with 22 bases between. Germline V gene sequence: CDR1 TSWWSYY, CDR2 QGS. The length of the CDR3 is 19 residues. The CDR3 coding sequence is TGTGCTCTTGGGGAAGGGTCAGGTATCTGGGGATCCTACACCGATAAACTCATCTTT. It codes for CALGEGSGIWGSYTDKLIF.

This chain links TRAV29/DV5 with TRDJ1; unclear D gene. In the absence of a J gene in TCRdb, the DNA was matched to germline to assign it here. Per the germline V gene, CDR1 is NSMFDY and CDR2 is ISSIKDK. The CDR3 runs to 16 residues. V was shortened by 5 bases and J by 2 bases, with 22 bases between the two germline ends. The DNA for the CDR3 is TGTGCAGCGAGGGTGGCCTCGACGGCGGGGACCGATAAACTCATCTTT. Residues: CAARVASTAGTDKLIF.

The rearrangement uses TRDV1 and TRDJ1; 13 bases map to TRDD3. TCRdb carries no J gene annotation; the J gene was assigned here by matching the DNA with germline. The CDR3 has 21 residues. The ends lost 3 bases at V and 0 bases at J; junction bases unmatched: 16. Germline V CDR1 and CDR2: TSWWSYY, QGS. CDR3 loop: CALGDRILGDTPLQYTDKLIF. CDR3 sequence (DNA): TGTGCTCTTGGGGATCGGATACTGGGGGATACGCCCCTCCAGTACACCGATAAACTCATCTTT.

As concerns this clone: This CDR3 is also generated by other DNA sequences in the sample. V and J are TRDV1 and TRDJ1; D might be TRDD3 (6 bases). The germline V and J ends were trimmed by 0 bases and 0 bases, with 20 bases remaining between them. The CDR3 contains 19 residues. Germline CDR1 is TSWWSYY and CDR2 is QGS. The CDR3 nucleotides read TGTGCTCTTGGGGAACTCCCCTCTTCCCGCTACTGGGACACCGATAAACTCATCTTT. It encodes CALGELPSSRYWDTDKLIF.

Sample share makes this clone medium-sized. The V and J genes are TRDV3 and TRDJ1; either TRDD2 or TRDD3 may supply D (6 bases each). From germline, CDR1 is TVYSNPD and CDR2 GDNSRS (reference sequence). The CDR3 is 15 residues long. V was trimmed by 5 bases and J by 3 bases, leaving 22 bases between them. CDR3 protein: CAAEILPGDADKLIF. Here the CDR3 DNA reads TGTGCCGCTGAAATCCTACCAGGGGATGCCGATAAACTCATCTTT.

This clone is labeled as medium-sized. This chain uses TRDV2 with TRDJ3; D gene ambiguous. The CDR3 runs 18 residues. V lost 0 bases and J lost 0, with 11 bases in between. Germline V gene lookup returns CDR1 GEAIGNYY and CDR2 EKD. The CDR3 region is CACDTVPFGSWDTRQMFF. The CDR3 bases are TGTGCCTGTGACACCGTACCGTTTGGCTCCTGGGACACCCGACAGATGTTTTTC.

Concerning this clone itself: An end of the junction does not agree with germline; a read error may underlie this. This chain connects TRDV3 to TRDJ1; 7 nucleotides match TRDD3. TCRdb carries no J gene annotation; the J gene was assigned here by matching the DNA with germline. The germline gives CDR1 TVYSNPD, CDR2 GDNSRS (reference sequence). CDR3 length: 17 amino acids. CDR3 region: CAAPQGRTGEGADKLIF. The CDR3 region has the DNA TGTGCCGCCCCCCAAGGGAGAACTGGGGAGGGCGCCGACAAACTCATCTTT.

This clone has only a few counts. V gene TRDV3 combines with J gene TRDJ1; 12 bases agree with TRDD3. The CDR3 is 21 residues long. The ends lost 4 bases at V and 1 base at J; junction bases unmatched: 25. Germline CDR1 and CDR2: TVYSNPD and GDNSRS (reference sequence). CDR3 bases: TGTGCCTCCACGCTGCCTTCCTACTTTTTACTGGGGGATACTTGCACCGATAAACTCATCTTT. It is translated as CASTLPSYFLLGDTCTDKLIF.

By frequency in the sample, this clone is medium-sized. The rearrangement links TRDV1 to TRDJ1, with D possibly TRDD3 on 5 matching bases. Germline CDR1 is TSWWSYY and CDR2 is QGS. The CDR3 extends over 18 amino acids. With 5 bases removed from V and 0 bases from J, the gap between germline ends came to 22 bases. CDR3 sequence (DNA): TGTGCTCTTGGGCCTCCCAGGCGTAAGGGGGGGGACACCGATAAACTCATCTTT. Translation: CALGPPRRKGGDTDKLIF.

This clone occurred a few times. This chain connects TRDV1 to TRDJ1; TRDD3 matches 13 bases. The germline gives CDR1 TSWWSYY, CDR2 QGS. V lost 2 bases to trimming and J lost 4 bases; unmatched junction nucleotides: 16. The CDR3 has 20 amino acids. The CDR3 bases are TGTGCTCTTGGGGAAGGGGCTTTGATTACTGGGGGATACGGGGGCGATAAACTCATCTTT. Residues: CALGEGALITGGYGGDKLIF.

V usage is TRDV3 and J usage is TRDJ1; D possibly corresponds to TRDD3 (6 bases). TCRdb lists no J gene, so it was determined here by aligning the DNA to germline. CDR1 and CDR2 (germline): TVYSNPD, GDNSRS (reference sequence). Trimming took off 0 bases at V and 0 bases at J, with 20 bases between the two ends. This CDR3 has 17 amino acids. The CDR3: CAFRTRGSYKYTDKLIF. CDR3 bases: TGTGCCTTTAGGACGCGGGGATCCTATAAGTACACCGATAAACTCATCTTT.

The V gene is TRDV1, the J gene TRDJ3; D is perhaps TRDD3 (5 bases). Germline CDR1 reads TSWWSYY; CDR2 reads QGS. V was shortened by 1 base and J by 0 bases, with 13 bases between the two germline ends. This CDR3 region has 19 residues. The CDR3 sequence is CALGEQGGRSSWDTRQMFF. In nucleotides, the CDR3 is TGTGCTCTTGGGGAACAGGGGGGGCGAAGCTCCTGGGACACCCGACAGATGTTTTTC.

This clone was seen only a few times. The DNA of the CDR3 is TGTGCAGCAAGCTGGGGCCTACTGGGGGAAAGGAGTTACACCGATAAACTCATCTTT. Translating it yields CAASWGLLGERSYTDKLIF. V and J are TRAV29/DV5 and TRDJ1, with TRDD3 identical over 9 bases. CDR1 NSMFDY and CDR2 ISSIKDK come from the germline V gene. The CDR3 has 19 residues. Germline trimming cut 1 base from V and 0 bases from J; bases unmatched to any gene: 16.

The rearrangement joins TRDV1 to TRDJ1; the D gene is possibly TRDD3 (10 bases). This CDR3 contains 26 residues. Germline loops: CDR1 TSWWSYY, CDR2 QGS. Trimming took off 4 bases at V and 0 bases at J, with 45 bases between the two ends. CDR3 sequence (DNA): TGTGCTCTTGGGGCAGTATCCCTTCCTACGGATATTGAGGGGGATACGCGCCTCCAGTACACCGATAAACTCATCTTT. Protein sequence: CALGAVSLPTDIEGDTRLQYTDKLIF.

The rearrangement links TRDV1 to TRDJ1, with D uncertain. The germline V and J ends were trimmed by 1 base and 8 bases, with 17 bases remaining between them. This CDR3 is built from 15 residues. Germline CDR1 TSWWSYY, CDR2 QGS. CDR3 sequence reads: CALGEHLPSTAKLIF. CDR3 DNA: TGTGCTCTTGGGGAACATCTACCCAGTACGGCCAAACTCATCTTT.

This rearrangement joins TRDV2 to TRDJ3, with 10 bases aligning to TRDD3. V shed 3 bases, J shed 1 base, and the junction held 11 bases outside the gene matches. This CDR3 has 20 amino acids. The V gene's germline CDR1 is GEAIGNYY and CDR2 EKD. This chain's CDR3 is CACDSAFGGYGSWDTRQMFF. CDR3 sequence (DNA): TGTGCCTGTGACTCGGCTTTCGGGGGATACGGGTCCTGGGACACCCGACAGATGTTTTTC.

By share, this clone counts as medium-sized (0.01 to 0.1%). The chain uses TRDV2 and TRDJ2, with 8 bases matching TRDD3. The junction had 8 bases not matched to a gene; V was cut back by 3 bases and J by 0 bases. The CDR3 is 17 amino acids. Germline CDR1 GEAIGNYY, CDR2 EKD. In DNA, the CDR3 is TGTGCCTGTGACTTTACTGGGGGGCAAGCTTTGACAGCACAACTCTTCTTT. It codes for CACDFTGGQALTAQLFF.

This CDR3 is CALGELGTLPIHWGRTDKLIF. The CDR3 bases are TGTGCTCTTGGGGAACTAGGAACCTTACCTATCCACTGGGGGAGGACCGATAAACTCATCTTT. The chain joins TRDV1 to TRDJ1, with 9 bases that match TRDD3. The CDR3 has 21 residues. The germline V gene has CDR1 TSWWSYY and CDR2 QGS. The V gene end was trimmed by 0 bases and the J gene end by 2 bases; junction bases not matched to a gene: 19.

The chain recombines TRDV1 with TRDJ2, with 11 nucleotides matching TRDD3. Germline V gives CDR1 TSWWSYY, CDR2 QGS. The J segment lost 6 bases and the V segment lost 7 bases, leaving 13 bases of the junction unmatched. The CDR3 length is 17 residues. CDR3 amino acids: CALDAPTWGIRPAQLFF. The DNA of the CDR3 is TGTGCTCTTGATGCACCTACGTGGGGGATACGACCAGCACAACTCTTCTTT.

In this sample, this clone turned up a few times. Other DNA sequences in the same sample also yield this CDR3. The genes are TRDV3 and TRDJ3; 10 positions agree with TRDD3. This CDR3 spans 20 amino acids. The junction had 20 bases not matched to a gene; V was cut back by 4 bases and J by 5 bases. The germline V gene encodes CDR1 TVYSNPD and CDR2 GDNSRS (reference sequence). CDR3 DNA sequence: TGTGCCTCTGGACTACGTCGTATGGGGGATACCGGTCGGGACACCCGACAGATGTTTTTC. Translation gives CASGLRRMGDTGRDTRQMFF.

The chain employs TRDV1 and TRDJ2; D tentatively reads TRDD2 or TRDD3 (5 bases each). Because TCRdb records no J gene, it was assigned here through a match of the DNA to germline. The ends were cut back, 4 bases at V and 6 bases at J, with 36 bases in the middle. CDR3 length: 22 residues. Germline V gene lookup returns CDR1 TSWWSYY and CDR2 QGS. The CDR3 sequence: CALGVPTGVPRGPERVAAQLFF. DNA for the CDR3: TGTGCTCTTGGGGTCCCTACGGGGGTTCCAAGGGGTCCTGAAAGGGTAGCAGCACAACTCTTCTTT.